This note documents a single TCR beta chain sequence. Its antigen is not known. The sample belongs to a study of cytomegalovirus exposure and HLA in healthy donors. Study-wide results and caveats: Rarity characterized most TCR sequences, yet some public TCRs appeared in many donors. It was reportedly the case that the classifier diagnosed cytomegalovirus status with high specificity and sensitivity.

The protocol was immunoSEQ multiplex PCR, while the TCRdb copy is restricted to in-frame clones and leaves out a portion. The table shows about 79,000 clones, with approximately 93% occurring only once. The sequencing sample was made of PBMCs. The clonotype was recovered from a woman aged 30 to 39 in good health and CMV-seronegative.

The CDR3 DNA sequence: TGTGCCAGCAGCTTTAGCGCCAACACCGGGGAGCTGTTTTTT. Protein sequence: CASSFSANTGELFF. The chain uses TRBV7-3 and TRBJ2-2; possible D gene TRBD2, 5 bases. Per germline, CDR1 SGHTA and CDR2 FQGTGA. The CDR3 extends over 14 amino acids. The V end was cut by 3 bases, the J end by 2 bases, with 7 bases between.